What follows are 9 T cell receptor beta chains derived from one specimen sequenced in a study of blood T cell repertoires in COVID-19. This table comes from immunoSEQ multiplex PCR, and its TCRdb copy is limited to in-frame clones, with some not included. Here the sample spans some 250,000 clones, approximately 83% being singletons. The material sequenced was peripheral blood. The receptor source for this set is a man aged 40-49 years with acute or convalescent COVID-19.

The chain uses TRBV2 and TRBJ1-1; D is unresolved. With 7 bases removed from V and 4 bases from J, the gap between germline ends came to 16 bases. The germline gives CDR1 SNHLY, CDR2 FYNNEI. The CDR3 sequence is 14 residues long. The CDR3 sequence: CASKFTREGTEAFF. The CDR3 nucleotides are TGTGCCAGCAAATTCACCCGCGAGGGCACTGAAGCTTTCTTT.

The rearrangement links TRBV11-2 to TRBJ2-7; D not resolved. Per germline, CDR1 SGHAT and CDR2 FQNNGV. The CDR3 is made up of 11 amino acids. V was clipped by 5 bases and J by 6 bases, with 8 bases between them. The CDR3 DNA is TGTGCCAGCAGCGGCCGTGGCGAGCAGTACTTC. The encoded protein is CASSGRGEQYF. The variable domain in full, with the rest retrieved from reference TRBV11-2 and TRBJ2-7, is EAGVAQSPRYKIIEKRQSVAFWCNPISGHATLYWYQQILGQGPKLLIQFQNNGVVDDSQLPKDRFSAERLKGVDSTLKIQPAKLEDSAVYLCASSGRGEQYFGPGTRLTVT.

This chain connects TRBV11-2 to TRBJ1-5, with D uncertain. Trimming pared 3 bases from V and 4 bases from J, leaving 13 bases between. The CDR3 length is 15 residues. CDR1 is SGHAT, CDR2 FQNNGV, per germline. The CDR3 DNA is TGTGCCAGCAGCTTTGGGCGGGGTGGGAATCAGCCCCAGCATTTT. Translating gives CASSFGRGGNQPQHF.

The chain is built from TRBV5-1 and TRBJ2-2, with TRBD2 as a possible D gene (5 bases). The CDR3 runs to 15 residues. Looked up from germline, CDR1 is SGHRS and CDR2 is YFSETQ. Trimming removed 5 bases at V and 5 bases at J, with 16 bases between. CDR3 sequence: CASRRDEGSTGELFF. CDR3 DNA: TGCGCCAGCAGAAGAGACGAGGGATCTACCGGGGAGCTGTTTTTT. The full variable domain, in which reference TRBV5-1 and TRBJ2-2 provide the parts outside the CDR3, is KAGVTQTPRYLIKTRGQQVTLSCSPISGHRSVSWYQQTPGQGLQFLFEYFSETQRNKGNFPGRFSGRQFSNSRSEMNVSTLELGDSALYLCASRRDEGSTGELFFGEGSRLTVL.

V and J are TRBV27 and TRBJ2-1; 8 positions agree with TRBD2. Trimming cost V 8 bases and J 8 bases; bases outside gene matches: 11. CDR1 MNHEY and CDR2 SMNVEV come from the germline V gene (reference sequence). The CDR3 runs 14 residues. Here the CDR3 reads CASQGTRGGDEQFF. The CDR3 DNA reads as TGTGCCAGCCAGGGGACTAGAGGCGGGGATGAGCAGTTCTTC.

There are a few counts of this clone. CDR3 region: CASRGANTGELFF. DNA of the CDR3: TGTGCCAGCCGGGGAGCGAACACCGGGGAGCTGTTTTTT. The chain recombines TRBV9 with TRBJ2-2, with D possibly matching TRBD2 (5 bases). This CDR3 contains 13 residues. Trimming removed 7 bases at V and 0 bases at J, with 7 bases between. Germline CDR1 and CDR2: SGDLS and YYNGEE.

This clone showed up just a few times. The V and J genes are TRBV5-1 and TRBJ2-5, with TRBD2 matching 9 bases. The V segment lost 0 bases and the J segment 5 bases; nucleotides outside the gene matches: 8. There are 16 residues in the CDR3. CDR1 and CDR2 (germline): SGHRS, YFSETQ. The CDR3 nucleotides read TGCGCCAGCAGCTTGGCGGTAGCGGGAGTTGGCGAGACCCAGTACTTC. Translated, it gives CASSLAVAGVGETQYF.

J is TRBJ1-2 and V is TRBV19; D is perhaps TRBD1 (5 bases). V was pared by 11 bases and J by 8 bases, with 18 bases between. CDR1 and CDR2 from the germline V gene are LNHDA and SQIVND (reference sequence). The CDR3 loop spans 12 amino acids. The DNA for the CDR3 is TGTGCCGTAAAGGTGGGGCAGGGAGGCTACACCTTC. Its protein product is CAVKVGQGGYTF.

This chain joins TRBV4-1 and TRBJ2-5; perhaps TRBD2 as D (6 bases). CDR3 length: 14 residues. Germline values: CDR1 MGHRA, CDR2 YSYEKL. V was clipped by 5 bases and J by 4 bases, with 14 bases between them. The CDR3 spells CASSFFSGAETQYF. CDR3 DNA sequence: TGCGCCAGCAGCTTCTTTAGCGGTGCAGAGACCCAGTACTTC.